In its sample, the clone carrying this T cell receptor (beta chain) was seen many times. Its antigen is as yet unknown. The sample belongs to a study of Graves' ophthalmopathy and Graves' hyperthyroidism. Overall study findings and caveats: A roughly 76% specificity and approximately 88% sensitivity were achieved by a 13-signature model that separated ophthalmopathy from stable hyperthyroidism. It was with approximately 69% sensitivity and 72.22% specificity that the model predicted ophthalmopathy progression.

Per the germline V gene, CDR1 is MNHEY and CDR2 is SVGAGI. The CDR3 contains 16 residues. Trimming cost V 2 bases and J 1 base, with 9 bases left between them. Over 18 months of follow-up, stable hyperthyroidism required that no ophthalmopathy appear. PBMCs were isolated from an approximately 10 ml sample of fresh peripheral blood. Using RNA transcripts, the TCR beta CDR3 regions were amplified. RT-PCR in the first round used HTBI primers; a second-round multiplex PCR followed. TCRdb recomputed calls from the multiplex PCR reads with MiXCR, one row per CDR3 protein. The sample includes hundreds of thousands of distinct CDR3 sequences, around a fifth seen only once; the top ten take around 3%.

Sequenced: peripheral blood. This TCR was recovered from a woman younger than 30 with stable Graves' hyperthyroidism. The gene calls are TRBV6-5 and TRBJ2-6, with D tentatively TRBD1 (6 bases). The DNA for the CDR3 is TGTGCCAGCAGTTACCAAACAGGGTCTGGGGCCAACGTCCTGACTTTC. Translating gives CASSYQTGSGANVLTF.